The 9 T cell receptor beta chains below were found in one sample sequenced in a study of breast tumors, draining lymph nodes, adjacent tissues. Samples came from axillary lymph nodes draining the breast cancer. MiXCR was run by TCRdb on the multiplex PCR reads, yielding one entry per CDR3 protein. The table lists 200,000 to 300,000 distinct CDR3 sequences, 30% of them singletons. Sequenced material: axillary lymph node tissue. The receptors originated from a female donor with breast cancer. Some clones in this sample may be carry-over from other donors' samples.

This clonotype appeared many times. The DNA of the CDR3 is TGTGCCAGCAGCCAATTGACGGTGGGTTACGAGCAGTACTTC. Translating gives CASSQLTVGYEQYF. The chain recombines TRBV4-2 with TRBJ2-7, with D hard to call. Germline CDR1 reads LGHNA; CDR2 reads YNFKEQ. V shed 2 bases and J shed 4 bases, with 12 bases lying between them. CDR3 length equals 14 residues.

The chain links TRBV12-3 or TRBV12-4 to TRBJ2-2; D gene uncertain. This CDR3 contains 16 residues. The V end was cut by 2 bases, the J end by 1 base, with 11 bases between. CDR3 in amino acids: CASSLYSVGNTGELFF. The CDR3 DNA reads as TGTGCCAGCAGTTTATATTCTGTTGGGAACACCGGGGAGCTGTTTTTT.

In this sample, this clonotype turned up many times. The J gene is TRBJ2-7, the V gene TRBV6-5, with D unclear. Trimming shortened V by 3 bases and J by 1 base, and 7 bases separated the two germline ends. Germline V gene sequence: CDR1 MNHEY, CDR2 SVGAGI. The CDR3 is made up of 13 amino acids. The CDR3 DNA sequence: TGTGCCAGCAGTTATGGTCCTTCCTACGAGCAGTACTTC. Its translation: CASSYGPSYEQYF.

This clonotype was recorded at least ten times. This rearrangement joins TRBV19 to TRBJ1-5; D is possibly TRBD1 (6 bases). The CDR3 length is 14 residues. Trimming removed 4 bases from V and 1 base from J, with 8 bases in between. The germline V gene encodes CDR1 LNHDA and CDR2 SQIVND (reference sequence). CDR3 residues: CASSTGQSNQPQHF. The CDR3 nucleotides are TGTGCCAGTAGTACCGGACAGAGCAATCAGCCCCAGCATTTT.

This clonotype was counted at least ten times. The chain carries TRBV11-3 and TRBJ2-5, with D perhaps matching TRBD1 (5 bases). This CDR3 spans 14 amino acids. CDR1 is SGHNT and CDR2 is YENEEA in the germline V gene. Trimming cost V 1 base and J 4 bases, with 10 bases left between them. CDR3 coding DNA: TGTGCCAGCAGCTTAGGTGGGCAGGGAGAGACCCAGTACTTC. It is translated as CASSLGGQGETQYF.

This clonotype occurred many times. This sequence joins TRBV27 and TRBJ2-3, with D possibly being TRBD2 (7 bases). V was trimmed by 5 bases and J by 3 bases, leaving 12 bases between them. Germline V gene lookup returns CDR1 MNHEY and CDR2 SMNVEV (reference sequence). The CDR3 is 14 residues long. Here the CDR3 DNA reads TGTGCCAGCAGTAGGGGAGGGGGGACAGATACGCAGTATTTT. Protein: CASSRGGGTDTQYF.

The V gene is TRBV15, the J gene TRBJ2-2; D unresolved. V lost 0 bases, J lost 9 bases, and 14 bases lay in between. Germline V gives CDR1 LNHNV, CDR2 YYDKDF (reference sequence). The CDR3 consists of 15 residues. CDR3 residues: CATSRDLSLGRELFF. The CDR3 nucleotides are TGTGCCACCAGCAGAGATCTTAGTTTAGGCAGGGAGCTGTTTTTT.

This clonotype was picked up many times. This chain uses TRBV20-1 with TRBJ2-3, with 13 bases aligning to TRBD2. CDR1 is DFQATT, CDR2 SNEGSKA, per germline (reference sequence). The V and J ends lost 0 bases and 6 bases, in that order; junction bases with no gene match: 6. CDR3 length equals 16 residues. In DNA form, the CDR3 reads TGCAGTGCTAGAGAAATAGTGACTAGCGGGAGGGATACGCAGTATTTT. Protein sequence: CSAREIVTSGRDTQYF.

The V and J genes are TRBV7-8 and TRBJ2-3; possibly TRBD2 for D (6 bases). V lost 1 base and J lost 4, with 15 bases in between. The CDR3 consists of 16 residues. Germline values: CDR1 SGHVS, CDR2 FQNEAQ. The CDR3 bases are TGTGCCAGCAGCTTAGAAGGCGGGTCGGGGGCAGATACGCAGTATTTT. This translates into CASSLEGGSGADTQYF.